A selection of T cell receptor beta chains follows, all from one sample in a study of OX40 agonist ivuxolimab in advanced cancers. Using immunoSEQ multiplex PCR, the repertoire was profiled, and TCRdb retains in-frame clones only, with some absent. The table shows under 55,000 clones, with roughly nine tenths occurring only once. Here the sequenced sample was CD4+ or CD8+ T cells sorted from blood, taken in a trial of the OX40 agonist ivuxolimab. Source of these receptors: an adult with an advanced solid tumor such as melanoma, head and neck, liver or kidney cancer. Both conserved end residues are trimmed from each CDR3. The order of the fields is V gene, J gene, CDR3 protein.

TRBV18	TRBJ1-2	ASSQTRDRVKNYGYT
TRBV19	TRBJ2-7	ASSIAGDSTSSYEQY
TRBV6-5	TRBJ1-2	ASARGTKVGYT
TRBV20-1	TRBJ2-5	SALLRTQY
TRBV5-5	TRBJ2-7	ASSAGTGELPYEQY
TRBV27	TRBJ1-2	ASRWTGGHGYT
TRBV25-1	TRBJ2-7	ASSELGSGGVEQY
TRBV27	TRBJ1-1	ASSSLGENTEAF
TRBV7-3	TRBJ2-1	ASSSEGLVGGGSYNEQF
TRBV6-6	TRBJ2-7	ASREKGLAGGEQY
TRBV18	TRBJ1-4	ASSPWTDREKLF
TRBV7-8	TRBJ2-1	ASNRGLAENNEQF
TRBV20-1	TRBJ1-4	SARNGEKLF
TRBV6-6	TRBJ1-3	ASSLSPGGNTIY
TRBV19	TRBJ1-2	ASSIWGNYGYT
TRBV9	TRBJ2-1	ASSTNGGEQF
TRBV5-4	TRBJ2-7	ASSLWQGDIHEQY
TRBV18	TRBJ2-7	ASSPPIAGGIYEQY
TRBV6-1	TRBJ1-2	ASSGQGARGYT
TRBV30	TRBJ1-4	AWSGDRNNEKLF
TRBV6-1	TRBJ2-5	ASRPSGGYQETQY
TRBV6-6	TRBJ2-3	ASSYVQGASTDTQY
TRBV6-6	TRBJ1-2	ASSYSGSGGYT
TRBV7-9	TRBJ2-5	ASSRGLFEGETQY
TRBV19	TRBJ2-7	ASSTPGTGVYEQY
TRBV9	TRBJ2-1	ASSVAQSSYNEQF
TRBV19	TRBJ2-2	ASGPGTAAGELF